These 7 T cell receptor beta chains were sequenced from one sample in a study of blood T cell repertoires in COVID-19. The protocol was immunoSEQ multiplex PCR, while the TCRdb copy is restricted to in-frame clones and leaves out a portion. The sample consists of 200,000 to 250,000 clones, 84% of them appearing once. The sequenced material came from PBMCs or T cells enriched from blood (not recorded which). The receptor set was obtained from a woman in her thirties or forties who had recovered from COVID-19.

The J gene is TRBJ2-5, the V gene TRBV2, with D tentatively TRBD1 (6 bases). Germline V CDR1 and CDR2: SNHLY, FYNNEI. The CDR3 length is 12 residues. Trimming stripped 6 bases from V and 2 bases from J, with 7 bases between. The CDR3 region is CASSGQQETQYF. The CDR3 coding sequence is TGTGCCAGCAGCGGACAGCAAGAGACCCAGTACTTC.

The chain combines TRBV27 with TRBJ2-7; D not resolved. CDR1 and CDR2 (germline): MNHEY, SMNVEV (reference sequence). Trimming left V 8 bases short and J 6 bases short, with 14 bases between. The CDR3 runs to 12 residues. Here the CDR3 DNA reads TGTGCCAGCTGCAACTTTCCGGGCGAGCAGTACTTC. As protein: CASCNFPGEQYF.

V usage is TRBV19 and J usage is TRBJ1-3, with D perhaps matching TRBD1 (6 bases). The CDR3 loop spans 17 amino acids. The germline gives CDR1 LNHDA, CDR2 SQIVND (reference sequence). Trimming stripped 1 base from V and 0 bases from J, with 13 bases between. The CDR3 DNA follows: TGTGCCAGTAGTATAGCAGGGGCAAATAACTCTGGAAACACCATATATTTT. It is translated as CASSIAGANNSGNTIYF.

The CDR3 DNA reads as TGTGCCACGGCCGTCGGGGGAGAGAGCCAGCCCCAGCATTTT. It is translated as CATAVGGESQPQHF. This chain joins TRBV24-1 and TRBJ1-5; possible D gene TRBD1, 5 bases. Germline CDR1 KGHDR, CDR2 SFDVKD. This CDR3 has 14 residues. Trimming left V 10 bases short and J 7 bases short, with 19 bases between.

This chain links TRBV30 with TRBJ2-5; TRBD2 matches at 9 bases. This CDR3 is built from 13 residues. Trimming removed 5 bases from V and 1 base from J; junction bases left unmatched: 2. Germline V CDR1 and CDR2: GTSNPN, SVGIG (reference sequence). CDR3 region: CAWETSGQETQYF. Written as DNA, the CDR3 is TGTGCCTGGGAGACTAGCGGCCAAGAGACCCAGTACTTC.

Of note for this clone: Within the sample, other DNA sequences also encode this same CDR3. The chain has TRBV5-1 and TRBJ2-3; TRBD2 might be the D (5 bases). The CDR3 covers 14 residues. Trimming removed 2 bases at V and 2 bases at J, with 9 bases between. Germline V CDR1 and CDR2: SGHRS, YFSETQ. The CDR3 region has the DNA TGCGCCAGCAGCTTAGCGGAGCCCACAGATACGCAGTATTTT. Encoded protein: CASSLAEPTDTQYF.

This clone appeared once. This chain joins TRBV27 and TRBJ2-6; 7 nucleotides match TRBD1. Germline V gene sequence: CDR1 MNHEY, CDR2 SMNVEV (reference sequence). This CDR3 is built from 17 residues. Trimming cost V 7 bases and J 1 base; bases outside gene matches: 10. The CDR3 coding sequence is TGTGCCAGCACCCCCCGACAGGGACCTTCTGGGGCCAACGTCCTGACTTTC. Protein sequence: CASTPRQGPSGANVLTF.